This T cell receptor beta chain was observed in a study of blood T cell repertoires in COVID-19. Study-level background: The origin of the acute and convalescent COVID-19 samples was the United States, Italy and Spain.

For this clone: Its ends do not fully match the called genes, so a read error is possible.

TCRdb keeps only in-frame clones here, not all; method: immunoSEQ multiplex PCR. Of approximately 76,000 clones listed, 85% to 90% are singletons. Germline assignment: CDR1 SGHTA and CDR2 FQGNSA. The CDR3 extends over 17 amino acids. Material for sequencing was peripheral blood. The genes are TRBV7-2 and TRBJ2-3; D is ambiguous. This clonotype was sampled from a woman over 75 with active or convalescent COVID-19. DNA of the CDR3: TGTGCCAGCAGTTTAGTCTCGACACTGATTAGCACAGATACGCAGTATTTT. Its protein is CASSLVSTLISTDTQYF. Together with reference TRBV7-2 and TRBJ2-3, the CDR3 gives the full variable domain: GAGVSQSPSNKVTEKGKDVELRCDPISGHTALYWYRQSLGQGLEFLIYFQGNSAPDKSGLPSDRFSAERTGGSVSTLTIQRTQQEDSAVYLCASSLVSTLISTDTQYFGPGTRLTVL.